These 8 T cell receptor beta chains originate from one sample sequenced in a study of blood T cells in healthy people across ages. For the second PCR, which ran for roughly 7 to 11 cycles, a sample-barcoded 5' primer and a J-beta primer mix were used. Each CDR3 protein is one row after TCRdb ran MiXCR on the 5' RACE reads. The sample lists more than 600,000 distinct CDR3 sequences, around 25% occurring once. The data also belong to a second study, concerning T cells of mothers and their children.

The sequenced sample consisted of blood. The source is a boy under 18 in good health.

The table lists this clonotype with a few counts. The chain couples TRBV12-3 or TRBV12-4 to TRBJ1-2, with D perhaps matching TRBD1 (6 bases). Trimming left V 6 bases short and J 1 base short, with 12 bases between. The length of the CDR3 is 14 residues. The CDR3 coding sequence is TGTGCCAGCAGCCCGGGACAATTTAACTATGGCTACACCTTC. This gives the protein CASSPGQFNYGYTF.

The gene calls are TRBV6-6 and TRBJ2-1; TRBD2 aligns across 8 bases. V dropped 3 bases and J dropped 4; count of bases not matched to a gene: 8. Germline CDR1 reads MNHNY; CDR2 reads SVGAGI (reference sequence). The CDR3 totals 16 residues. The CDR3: CASSYPRGGEYNEQFF. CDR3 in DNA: TGTGCCAGCAGTTATCCCCGGGGGGGCGAGTACAATGAGCAGTTCTTC.

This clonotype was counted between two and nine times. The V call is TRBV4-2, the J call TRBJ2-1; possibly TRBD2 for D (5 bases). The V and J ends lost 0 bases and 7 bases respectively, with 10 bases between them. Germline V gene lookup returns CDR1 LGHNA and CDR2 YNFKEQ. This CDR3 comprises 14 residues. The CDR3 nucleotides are TGTGCCAGCAGCCAAGAAGAGGGCCTAAATGAGCAGTTCTTC. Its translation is CASSQEEGLNEQFF.

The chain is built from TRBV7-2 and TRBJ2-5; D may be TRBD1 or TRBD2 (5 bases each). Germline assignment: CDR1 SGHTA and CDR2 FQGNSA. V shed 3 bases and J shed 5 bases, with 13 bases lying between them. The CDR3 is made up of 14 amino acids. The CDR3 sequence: CASSFEKGTETQYF. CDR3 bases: TGTGCCAGCAGCTTTGAGAAAGGGACCGAGACCCAGTACTTC.

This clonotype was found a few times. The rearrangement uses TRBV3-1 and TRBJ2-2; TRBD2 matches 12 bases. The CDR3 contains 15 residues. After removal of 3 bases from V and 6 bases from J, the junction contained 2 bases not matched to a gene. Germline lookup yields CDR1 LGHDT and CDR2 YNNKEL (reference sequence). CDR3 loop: CASSHPSGGAGELFF. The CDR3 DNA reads TGTGCCAGCAGCCACCCTAGCGGGGGGGCCGGGGAGCTGTTTTTT.

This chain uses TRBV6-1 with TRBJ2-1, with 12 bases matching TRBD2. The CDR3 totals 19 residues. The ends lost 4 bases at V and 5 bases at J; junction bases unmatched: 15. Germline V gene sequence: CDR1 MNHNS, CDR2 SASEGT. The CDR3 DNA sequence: TGTGCCAGCAGTGCGCCTAGCGGGAGGGCCCTAGTCCCTAACAATGAGCAGTTCTTC. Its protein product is CASSAPSGRALVPNNEQFF.

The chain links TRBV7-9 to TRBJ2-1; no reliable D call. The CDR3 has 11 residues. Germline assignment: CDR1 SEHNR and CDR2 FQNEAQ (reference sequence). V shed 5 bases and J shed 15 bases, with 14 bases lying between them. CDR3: CASSPDLSAFF. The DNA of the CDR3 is TGTGCCAGCAGCCCCGACCTGAGTGCGTTCTTC.

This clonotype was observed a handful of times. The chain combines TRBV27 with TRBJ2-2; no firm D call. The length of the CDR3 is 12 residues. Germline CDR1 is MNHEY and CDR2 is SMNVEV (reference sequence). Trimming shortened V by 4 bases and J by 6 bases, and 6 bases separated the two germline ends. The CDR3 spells CASSSYAGELFF. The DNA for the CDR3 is TGTGCCAGCAGTTCGTACGCCGGGGAGCTGTTTTTT.